This entry concerns a single T cell receptor (beta chain). Its antigen remains undetermined. Per-nucleotide qualities are absent, and no much larger clonotype sits a single base away. Patients with a history of autoimmune disease or receiving systemic immunosuppression were excluded from the trial. Peripheral blood for TCR sequencing was collected from all dose cohorts at baseline, on cycle 4 day 1, and on cycle 7 day 1. The samples were drawn from a first-in-human, open-label, multicenter phase I dose-escalation trial of ivuxolimab. Adults with locally advanced or metastatic melanoma, renal cell, hepatocellular, or head and neck squamous cell carcinoma were enrolled in the trial. Before TCR sequencing, CD4+ and CD8+ T cells were separately sorted from peripheral blood. The data belong to a study of OX40 agonist ivuxolimab in advanced cancers. Describing the broader study: Ivuxolimab was a fully human IgG2 agonistic monoclonal antibody targeting the costimulatory receptor OX40 (CD134). Intravenous ivuxolimab was administered to patients every 2 weeks at six dose levels: 0.01, 0.1, 0.3, 1.5, 3 and 10 mg/kg. Of the approximately 50 dose-escalation patients, hepatocellular carcinoma was present in 19, melanoma in about 15, renal cell carcinoma in 9 and head and neck cancer in 9. In the dose-escalation cohort, nearly 85% of patients were male, and the mean age was approximately 60 years with a range of roughly 23 to 90. Prior anti-PD-1, anti-PD-L1 or anti-CTLA-4 therapy was permitted, and checkpoint inhibitors had been received by less than 45% of dose-escalation patients. Partial responses occurred in three dose-escalation patients, of whom one had hepatocellular carcinoma and two had cutaneous melanoma. The point of sequencing TCRbeta in the periphery was to test whether ivuxolimab changed TCR sequence diversity and drove clonal T-cell expansion. The paper covers the monotherapy dose-escalation part of the phase I ivuxolimab trial, which included N = 52 patients. Broader findings and caveats from the paper: Antigen specificity was not determined for the clonally expanded peripheral T cells. After ivuxolimab, more expanded clones were found on average in CD8+ T cells than in CD4+ T cells. At doses of 0.1 to 3.0 mg/kg, clonal expansion of both CD4+ and CD8+ blood T cells was observed from baseline to week 6. Low levels of normalized T-cell clonal expansion were also seen in some nonresponding patients. In the 0.1-3.0 mg/kg groups, partial responders had among the lowest normalized peripheral clonal expansion, particularly in CD8+ T cells.

Genomic DNA was extracted from sorted cells for sequencing of the TCRbeta CDR3 region. The immunoSEQ Assay was used for sequencing of TCRbeta CDR3 regions. TCRdb took this table from immuneACCESS and kept in-frame rearrangements with V and J called. Such tables lack part of the clones; where checked against another copy, unresolved V genes explain under half of the gap, and the rest is unexplained. In all, the sample holds more than 75,000 clones, and roughly 80% of those were seen once. The ten largest make up 6.6% of the sample. Its CDR3 holds 16 amino acids, cysteine through phenylalanine. The DNA shown is the 48-base CDR3, in frame from base 1. Trimming takes 9 bases from V and 3 bases from J, and the germline ends sit 19 bases apart. CDR1 and CDR2 are drawn from the germline V gene: SGHRS, YFSETQ.

The input for sequencing was CD4+ or CD8+ T cells sorted from blood, taken in a trial of the OX40 agonist ivuxolimab. The TCR sequence derives from an adult with an advanced solid tumor such as melanoma, head and neck, liver or kidney cancer. The V and J segments used are TRBV5-1 and TRBJ2-6; TRBD1 might be the D gene, on 5 matching bases. The DNA is as follows: TGCGCCACCCGGCCAAGGGGTGAAGTTGGGGCCAACGTCCTGACTTTC. Its translation reads: CATRPRGEVGANVLTF.